The present T cell receptor beta chain was sequenced within a study of CD8+ T cells in alopecia areata. Study results and caveats: The study also sequences resident alphabeta T cells of normal skin in scalp samples. Tofacitinib significantly decreased scalp clonality and expanded CD8+ clones among top 100.

On this clone itself: Antigen unknown.

The CDR3 runs 14 residues. Trimming removed 6 bases from V and 4 bases from J, with 15 bases in between. From germline, CDR1 is SGHTA and CDR2 FQGNSA. Sequencing relied on a cDNA template that was reverse transcribed from extracted RNA. Clones were sequenced by immunoSEQ multiplex PCR, and TCRdb holds only the in-frame ones, with some missing. This table holds about 200,000 clones, 60% found once. The treatment was: oral pan-JAK inhibitor, 5-10 mg twice daily. From PBMCs, CD4+ and CD8+ T cells were sorted. This clonotype originated in a human donor with alopecia areata. The sample in question was CD4+ T cells sorted from blood, obtained at week 24, from a patient treated with tofacitinib. The chain uses TRBV7-2 and TRBJ1-1; D not certain. The CDR3 here is CASRPDTGGTEAFF. DNA for the CDR3: TGTGCCAGCAGACCAGACACCGGCGGCACTGAAGCTTTCTTT.